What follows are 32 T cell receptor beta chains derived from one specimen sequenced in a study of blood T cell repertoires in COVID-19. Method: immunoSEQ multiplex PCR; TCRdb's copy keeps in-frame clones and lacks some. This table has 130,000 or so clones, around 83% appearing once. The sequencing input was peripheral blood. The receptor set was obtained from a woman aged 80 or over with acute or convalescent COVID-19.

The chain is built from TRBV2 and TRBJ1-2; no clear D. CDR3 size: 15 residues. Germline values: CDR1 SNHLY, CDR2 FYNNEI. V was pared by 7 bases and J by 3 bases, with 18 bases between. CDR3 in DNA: TGTGCCAGCACCCCCGGGGAGGCACTCCACTATGGCTACACCTTC. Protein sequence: CASTPGEALHYGYTF.

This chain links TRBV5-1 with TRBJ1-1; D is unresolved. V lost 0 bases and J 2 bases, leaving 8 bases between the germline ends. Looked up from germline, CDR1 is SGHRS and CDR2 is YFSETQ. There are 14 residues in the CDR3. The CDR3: CASSLAGPNTEAFF. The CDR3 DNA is TGCGCCAGCAGCTTGGCTGGGCCAAACACTGAAGCTTTCTTT.

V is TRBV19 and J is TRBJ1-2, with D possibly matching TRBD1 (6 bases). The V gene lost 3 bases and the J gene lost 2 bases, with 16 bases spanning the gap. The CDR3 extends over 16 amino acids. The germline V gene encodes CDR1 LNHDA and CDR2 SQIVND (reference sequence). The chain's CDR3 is CASSIDGQRRNYGYTF. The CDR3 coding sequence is TGTGCCAGTAGTATTGATGGACAGAGGCGAAACTATGGCTACACCTTC. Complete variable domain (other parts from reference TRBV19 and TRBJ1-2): DGGITQSPKYLFRKEGQNVTLSCEQNLNHDAMYWYRQDPGQGLRLIYYSQIVNDFQKGDIAEGYSVSREKKESFPLTVTSAQKNPTAFYLCASSIDGQRRNYGYTFGSGTRLTVV.

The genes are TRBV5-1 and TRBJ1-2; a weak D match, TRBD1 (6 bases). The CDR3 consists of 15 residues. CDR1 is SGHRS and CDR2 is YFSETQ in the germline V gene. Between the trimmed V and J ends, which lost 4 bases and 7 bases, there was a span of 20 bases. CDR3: CASSPGGGPDLGYTF. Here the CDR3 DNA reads TGCGCCAGCAGCCCCGGGGGGGGGCCGGATCTTGGCTACACCTTC.

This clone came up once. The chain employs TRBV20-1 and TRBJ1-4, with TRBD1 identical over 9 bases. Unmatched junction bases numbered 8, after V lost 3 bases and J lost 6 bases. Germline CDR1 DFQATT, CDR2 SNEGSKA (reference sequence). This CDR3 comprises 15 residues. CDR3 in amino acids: CSASDPGQGDEKLFF. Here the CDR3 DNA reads TGCAGTGCTAGTGACCCGGGACAGGGAGATGAAAAACTGTTTTTT.

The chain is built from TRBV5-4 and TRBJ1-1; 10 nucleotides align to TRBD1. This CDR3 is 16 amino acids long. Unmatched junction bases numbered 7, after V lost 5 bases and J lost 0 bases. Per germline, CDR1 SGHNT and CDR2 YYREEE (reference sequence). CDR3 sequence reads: CASSSGTGAVNTEAFF. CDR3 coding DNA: TGTGCCAGCAGTTCCGGGACAGGGGCGGTGAACACTGAAGCTTTCTTT.

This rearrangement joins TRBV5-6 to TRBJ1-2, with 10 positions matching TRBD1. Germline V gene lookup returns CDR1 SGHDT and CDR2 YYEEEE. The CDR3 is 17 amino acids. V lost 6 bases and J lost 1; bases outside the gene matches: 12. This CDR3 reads CASKGLGQGPLNYGYTF. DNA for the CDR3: TGTGCCAGCAAGGGTTTGGGACAGGGGCCCCTTAACTATGGCTACACCTTC. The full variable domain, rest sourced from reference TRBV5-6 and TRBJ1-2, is DAGVTQSPTHLIKTRGQQVTLRCSPKSGHDTVSWYQQALGQGPQFIFQYYEEEERQRGNFPDRFSGHQFPNYSSELNVNALLLGDSALYLCASKGLGQGPLNYGYTFGSGTRLTVV.

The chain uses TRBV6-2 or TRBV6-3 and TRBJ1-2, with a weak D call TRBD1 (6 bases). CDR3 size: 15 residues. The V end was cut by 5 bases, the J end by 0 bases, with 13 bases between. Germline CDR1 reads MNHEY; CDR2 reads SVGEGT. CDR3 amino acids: CASSHRQATNYGYTF. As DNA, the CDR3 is TGTGCCAGCAGTCATCGACAGGCTACTAACTATGGCTACACCTTC.

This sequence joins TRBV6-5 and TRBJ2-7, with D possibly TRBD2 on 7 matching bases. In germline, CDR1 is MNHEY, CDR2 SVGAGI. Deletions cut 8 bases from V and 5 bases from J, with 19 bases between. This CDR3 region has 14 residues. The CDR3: CASRRGGAYDEQYF. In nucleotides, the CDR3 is TGTGCCAGCCGGAGAGGGGGGGCGTACGACGAGCAGTACTTC.

For the CDR3, the DNA is TGCGCCAGCAGCTCCACAGGGCACCGGAATGAGCAGTTCTTC. It yields the protein CASSSTGHRNEQFF. The chain carries TRBV5-1 and TRBJ2-1, with a possible D match to TRBD1 (6 bases). Looked up from germline, CDR1 is SGHRS and CDR2 is YFSETQ. The CDR3 is 14 residues long. Trimming cost V 3 bases and J 7 bases, with 14 bases left between them.

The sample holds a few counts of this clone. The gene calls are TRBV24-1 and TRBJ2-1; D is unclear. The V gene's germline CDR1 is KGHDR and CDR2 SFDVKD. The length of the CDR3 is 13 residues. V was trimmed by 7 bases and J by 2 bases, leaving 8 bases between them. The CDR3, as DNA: TGTGCCACCAGCGCTCAGGCCTACAATGAGCAGTTCTTC. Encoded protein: CATSAQAYNEQFF.

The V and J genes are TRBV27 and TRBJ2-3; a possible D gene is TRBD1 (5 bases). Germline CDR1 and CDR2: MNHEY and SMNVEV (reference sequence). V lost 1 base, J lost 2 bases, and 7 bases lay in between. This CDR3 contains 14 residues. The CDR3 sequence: CASSLWGLTDTQYF. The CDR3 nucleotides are TGTGCCAGCAGTTTATGGGGCCTCACAGATACGCAGTATTTT.

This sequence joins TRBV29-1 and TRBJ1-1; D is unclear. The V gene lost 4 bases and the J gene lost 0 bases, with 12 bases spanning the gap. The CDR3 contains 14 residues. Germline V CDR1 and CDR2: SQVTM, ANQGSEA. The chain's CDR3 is CSVVARQLNTEAFF. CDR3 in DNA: TGCAGCGTTGTAGCGCGGCAGCTGAACACTGAAGCTTTCTTT.

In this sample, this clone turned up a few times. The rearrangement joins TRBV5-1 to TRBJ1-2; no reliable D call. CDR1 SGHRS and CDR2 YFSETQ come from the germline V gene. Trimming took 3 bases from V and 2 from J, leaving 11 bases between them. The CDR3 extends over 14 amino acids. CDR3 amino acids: CASSSDFGNYGYTF. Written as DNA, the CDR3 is TGCGCCAGCAGCTCGGATTTCGGGAACTATGGCTACACCTTC.

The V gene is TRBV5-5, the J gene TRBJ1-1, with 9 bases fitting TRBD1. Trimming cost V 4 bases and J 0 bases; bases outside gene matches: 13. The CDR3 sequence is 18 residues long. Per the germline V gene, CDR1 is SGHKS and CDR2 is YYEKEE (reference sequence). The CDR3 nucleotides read TGTGCCAGCAGCCTTCAGGGACAGGGATCCGGAATGAACACTGAAGCTTTCTTT. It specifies CASSLQGQGSGMNTEAFF.

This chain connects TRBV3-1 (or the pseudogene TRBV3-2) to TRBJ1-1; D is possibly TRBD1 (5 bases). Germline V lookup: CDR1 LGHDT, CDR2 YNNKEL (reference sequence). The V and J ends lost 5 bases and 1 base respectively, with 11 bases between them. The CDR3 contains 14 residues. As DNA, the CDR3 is TGTGCCAGCAGCGGGGCAGACAGGAACACTGAAGCTTTCTTT. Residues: CASSGADRNTEAFF.

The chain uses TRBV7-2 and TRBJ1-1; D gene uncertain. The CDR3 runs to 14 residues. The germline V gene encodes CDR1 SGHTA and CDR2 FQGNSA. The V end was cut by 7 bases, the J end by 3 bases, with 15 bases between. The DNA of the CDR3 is TGTGCCAGCAACAACCCCGGGATGTACACTGAAGCTTTCTTT. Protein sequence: CASNNPGMYTEAFF.

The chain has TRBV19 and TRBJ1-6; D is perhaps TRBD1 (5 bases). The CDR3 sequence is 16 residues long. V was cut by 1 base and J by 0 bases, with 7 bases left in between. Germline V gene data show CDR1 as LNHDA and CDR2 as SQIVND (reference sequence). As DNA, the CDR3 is TGTGCCAGTAGTATAGCCAGGGCCTCCTATAATTCACCCCTCCACTTT. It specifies CASSIARASYNSPLHF.

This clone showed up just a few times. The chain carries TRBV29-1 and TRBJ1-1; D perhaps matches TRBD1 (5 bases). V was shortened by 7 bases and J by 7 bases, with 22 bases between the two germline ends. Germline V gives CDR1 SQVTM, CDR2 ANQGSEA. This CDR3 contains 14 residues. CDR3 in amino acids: CSAQPEGITLEAFF. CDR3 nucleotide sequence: TGCAGCGCACAGCCGGAGGGGATAACCCTTGAAGCTTTCTTT.

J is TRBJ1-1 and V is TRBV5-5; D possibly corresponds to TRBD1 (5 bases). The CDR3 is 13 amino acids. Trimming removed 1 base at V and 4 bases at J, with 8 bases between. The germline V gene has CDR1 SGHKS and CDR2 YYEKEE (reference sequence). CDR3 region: CASSLSGVTEAFF. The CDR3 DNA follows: TGTGCCAGCAGCTTGTCGGGGGTCACTGAAGCTTTCTTT. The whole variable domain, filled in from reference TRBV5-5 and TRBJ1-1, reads DAGVTQSPTHLIKTRGQQVTLRCSPISGHKSVSWYQQVLGQGPQFIFQYYEKEERGRGNFPDRFSARQFPNYSSELNVNALLLGDSALYLCASSLSGVTEAFFGQGTRLTVV.

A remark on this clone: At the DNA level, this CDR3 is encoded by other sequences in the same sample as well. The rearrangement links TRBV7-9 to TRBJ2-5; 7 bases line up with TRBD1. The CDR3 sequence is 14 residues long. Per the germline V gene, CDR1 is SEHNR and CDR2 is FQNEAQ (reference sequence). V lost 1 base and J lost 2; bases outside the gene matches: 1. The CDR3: CASSLGGQQETQYF. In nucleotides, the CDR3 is TGTGCCAGCAGCTTAGGGGGACAGCAAGAGACCCAGTACTTC.

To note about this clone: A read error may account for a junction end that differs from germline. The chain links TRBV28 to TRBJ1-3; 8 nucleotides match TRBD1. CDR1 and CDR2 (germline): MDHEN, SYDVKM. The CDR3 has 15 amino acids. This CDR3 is CASSRLGTGSPGSRF. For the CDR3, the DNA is TGTGCCAGCAGTCGGCTTGGGACAGGTTCACCGGGATCTCGTTTT. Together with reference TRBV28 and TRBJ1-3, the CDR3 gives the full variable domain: DVKVTQSSRYLVKRTGEKVFLECVQDMDHENMFWYRQDPGLGLRLIYFSYDVKMKEKGDIPEGYSVSREKKERFSLILESASTNQTSMYLCASSRLGTGSPGSRFGEGSWLTVV.

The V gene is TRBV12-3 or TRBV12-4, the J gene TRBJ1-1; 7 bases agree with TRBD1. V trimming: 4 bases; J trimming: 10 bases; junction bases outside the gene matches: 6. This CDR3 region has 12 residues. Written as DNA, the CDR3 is TGTGCCAGCAGTTACAGGGGTATCATAGCTTTCTTT. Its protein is CASSYRGIIAFF.

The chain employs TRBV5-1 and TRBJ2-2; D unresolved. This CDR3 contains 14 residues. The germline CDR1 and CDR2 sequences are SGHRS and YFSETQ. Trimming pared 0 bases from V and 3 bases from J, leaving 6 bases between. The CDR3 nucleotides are TGCGCCAGCAGCTTGGACAGTTACACCGGGGAGCTGTTTTTT. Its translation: CASSLDSYTGELFF.

The CDR3 sequence: CASSYGQGETEAFF. For the CDR3, the DNA is TGTGCCAGCAGCTATGGACAGGGCGAAACTGAAGCTTTCTTT. The chain recombines TRBV9 with TRBJ1-1, with 8 bases lining up with TRBD1. Germline CDR1 SGDLS, CDR2 YYNGEE. The CDR3 has 14 amino acids. V shed 4 bases, J shed 5 bases, and the junction held 7 bases outside the gene matches.

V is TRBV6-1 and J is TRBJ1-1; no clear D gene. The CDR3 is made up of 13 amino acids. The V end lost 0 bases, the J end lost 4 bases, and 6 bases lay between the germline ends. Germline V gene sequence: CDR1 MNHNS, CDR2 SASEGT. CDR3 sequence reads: CASSEASGTEAFF. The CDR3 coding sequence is TGTGCCAGCAGTGAAGCATCCGGCACTGAAGCTTTCTTT.

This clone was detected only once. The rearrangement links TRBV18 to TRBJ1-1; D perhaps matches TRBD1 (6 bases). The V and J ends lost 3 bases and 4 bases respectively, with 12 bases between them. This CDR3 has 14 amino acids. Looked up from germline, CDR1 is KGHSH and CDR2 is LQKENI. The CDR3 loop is CASSPQGTSTEAFF. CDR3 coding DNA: TGTGCCAGCTCACCGCAGGGGACTAGCACTGAAGCTTTCTTT.

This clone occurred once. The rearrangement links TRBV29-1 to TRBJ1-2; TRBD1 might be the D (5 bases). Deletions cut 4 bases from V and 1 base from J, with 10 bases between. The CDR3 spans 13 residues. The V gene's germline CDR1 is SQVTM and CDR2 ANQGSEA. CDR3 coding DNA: TGCAGCGTTGTCGGGGGGAGTAACTATGGCTACACCTTC. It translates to CSVVGGSNYGYTF.

In nucleotides, the CDR3 is TGCGCCAGCAGCTTGGGACCTGGAGATGAAAAACTGTTTTTT. Translating it yields CASSLGPGDEKLFF. This chain connects TRBV5-1 to TRBJ1-4, with no clear D. Germline CDR1 SGHRS, CDR2 YFSETQ. Trimming took off 0 bases at V and 6 bases at J, with 9 bases between the two ends. The CDR3 is made up of 14 amino acids.

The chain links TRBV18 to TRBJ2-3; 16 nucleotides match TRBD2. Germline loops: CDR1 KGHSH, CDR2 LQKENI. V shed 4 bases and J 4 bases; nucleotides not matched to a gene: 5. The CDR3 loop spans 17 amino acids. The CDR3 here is CASSRGTSGGAADTQYF. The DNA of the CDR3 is TGTGCCAGCTCACGCGGGACTAGCGGGGGGGCCGCAGATACGCAGTATTTT. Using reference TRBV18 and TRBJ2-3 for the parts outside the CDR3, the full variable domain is NAGVMQNPRHLVRRRGQEARLRCSPMKGHSHVYWYRQLPEEGLKFMVYLQKENIIDESGMPKERFSAEFPKEGPSILRIQQVVRGDSAAYFCASSRGTSGGAADTQYFGPGTRLTVL.

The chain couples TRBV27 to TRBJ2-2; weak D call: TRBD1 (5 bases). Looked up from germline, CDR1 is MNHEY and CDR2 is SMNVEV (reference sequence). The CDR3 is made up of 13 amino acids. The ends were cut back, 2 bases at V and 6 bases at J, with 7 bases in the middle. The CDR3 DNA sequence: TGTGCCAGCAGTTTAAGGGGTTCCGGGGAGCTGTTTTTT. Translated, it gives CASSLRGSGELFF.

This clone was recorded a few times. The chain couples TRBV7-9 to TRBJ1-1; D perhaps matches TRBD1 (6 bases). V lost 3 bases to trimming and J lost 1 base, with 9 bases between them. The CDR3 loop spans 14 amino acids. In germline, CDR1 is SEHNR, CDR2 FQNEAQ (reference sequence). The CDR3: CASSFGQSNTEAFF. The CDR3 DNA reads TGTGCCAGCAGCTTTGGACAGTCGAACACTGAAGCTTTCTTT. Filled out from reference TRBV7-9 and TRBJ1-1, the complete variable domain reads DTGVSQNPRHKITKRGQNVTFRCDPISEHNRLYWYRQTLGQGPEFLTYFQNEAQLEKSRLLSDRFSAERPKGSFSTLEIQRTEQGDSAMYLCASSFGQSNTEAFFGQGTRLTVV.